This TCR beta chain stems from a study of T-cell reconstitution after alpha-beta-depleted transplantation in children. Unique molecular identifiers were built into the TCRbeta library. In TCRdb, the PCR reads were re-called with MiXCR into one record per CDR3 protein. The table shows about 460,000 distinct CDR3 sequences, with approximately 12% occurring only once. This clonotype was seen repeatedly, ten times or more. The CDR3 is 12 amino acids. Trimming removed 8 bases at V and 2 bases at J, with 10 bases between. The sample consisted of PBMCs from the stem cell graft donor, taken from the stem cell graft. This receptor was taken from a human donor who donated a stem cell graft to a child with combined immunodeficiency. The rearrangement joins TRBV12-3 or TRBV12-4 to TRBJ2-7; D gene ambiguous. CDR3: CASGTTPYEQYF. The CDR3, as DNA: TGTGCCAGCGGTACTACCCCCTACGAGCAGTACTTC.